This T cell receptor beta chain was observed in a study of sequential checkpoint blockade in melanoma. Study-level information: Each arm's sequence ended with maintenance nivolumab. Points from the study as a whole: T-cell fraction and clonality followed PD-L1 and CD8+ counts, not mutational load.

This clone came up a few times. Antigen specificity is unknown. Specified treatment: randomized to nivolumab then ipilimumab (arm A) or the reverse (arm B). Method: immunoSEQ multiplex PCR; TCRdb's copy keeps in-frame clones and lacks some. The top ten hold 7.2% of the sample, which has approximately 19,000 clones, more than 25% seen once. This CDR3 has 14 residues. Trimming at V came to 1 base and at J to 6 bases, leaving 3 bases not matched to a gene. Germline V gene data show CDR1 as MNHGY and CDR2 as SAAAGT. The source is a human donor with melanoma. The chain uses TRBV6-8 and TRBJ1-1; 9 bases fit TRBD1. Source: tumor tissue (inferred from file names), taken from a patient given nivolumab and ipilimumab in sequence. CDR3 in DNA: TGTGCCAGCAGTTACTTGAGACAGGGGGCTGAAGCTTTCTTT. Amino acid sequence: CASSYLRQGAEAFF.